Each of the 7 T cell receptor beta chains below was sequenced from the same sample in a study of T cells after yellow fever vaccination. From the 5' RACE reads, TCRdb called clonotypes with MiXCR, one entry per CDR3 protein. The profile covers about 68,000 distinct CDR3 sequences, with approximately 6.1% appearing a single time and 30% to 45% taken by the ten largest. Sequenced here: CD8+ T cells sorted from PBMCs, sampled about 49 days after the first yellow fever vaccination. These receptors were obtained from a man aged 18 to 30 who received the YFV17D yellow fever vaccine.

J is TRBJ2-7 and V is TRBV4-1; D uncertain. Germline assignment: CDR1 MGHRA and CDR2 YSYEKL. The CDR3 is 17 amino acids. Trimming took 0 bases from V and 2 from J, leaving 17 bases between them. DNA of the CDR3: TGCGCCAGCAGCCAAGATCTGCGGCTAATGGGGACCTACGAGCAGTACTTC. As protein: CASSQDLRLMGTYEQYF.

This clonotype was counted a few times. The chain carries TRBV21-1 and TRBJ1-6. TRBV21-1 is described as a pseudogene. The length of the CDR3 is 15 residues. The CDR3 spells CASSKWCGGKTPLHF. The CDR3, as DNA: TGTGCCAGCAGCAAGTGGTGTGGCGGTAAAACCCCCCTCCACTTT.

This clonotype was observed a few times. The CDR3 region is CSARTELITTNEKLFF. CDR3 in DNA: TGCAGTGCTAGGACAGAACTTATAACAACTAATGAAAAACTGTTTTTT. J is TRBJ1-4 and V is TRBV20-1, with a weak D call TRBD1 (5 bases). This CDR3 spans 16 amino acids. Looked up from germline, CDR1 is DFQATT and CDR2 is SNEGSKA (reference sequence). Trimming shortened V by 3 bases and J by 0 bases, and 14 bases separated the two germline ends.

This clonotype came up a few times. The chain couples TRBV10-2 to TRBJ2-1; D might be TRBD1 (6 bases). Trimming stripped 8 bases from V and 1 base from J, with 15 bases between. This CDR3 contains 15 residues. From germline, CDR1 is WSHSY and CDR2 SAAADI. This chain's CDR3 is CASQTLGTSYNEQFF. CDR3 nucleotide sequence: TGCGCCAGCCAGACTCTAGGGACATCCTACAATGAGCAGTTCTTC.

This clonotype was counted many times. The rearrangement links TRBV4-3 to TRBJ1-6; possibly TRBD1 for D (5 bases). CDR1 LGHNA and CDR2 YSLEER come from the germline V gene. V lost 0 bases to trimming and J lost 7 bases, with 13 bases between them. CDR3 length equals 16 residues. CDR3 loop: CASSQDAGRTNSPLHF. CDR3 DNA: TGCGCCAGCAGCCAAGACGCAGGGAGGACGAATTCACCCCTCCACTTT.

The gene calls are TRBV4-1 and TRBJ2-5, with TRBD2 as a possible D gene (6 bases). The V end lost 4 bases, the J end lost 4 bases, and 7 bases lay between the germline ends. The germline CDR1 and CDR2 sequences are MGHRA and YSYEKL. The CDR3 length is 12 residues. CDR3 nucleotide sequence: TGCGCCAGCAGCCGTAGCGGAGAGACCCAGTACTTC. Translation gives CASSRSGETQYF.

This clonotype was found many times. This chain joins TRBV21-1 and TRBJ2-7. TRBV21-1 is flagged as a pseudogene. This CDR3 has 12 amino acids. CDR3 region: CASSLTSYEQYV. CDR3 nucleotide sequence: TGTGCCAGCAGCCTTACGTCCTACGAGCAGTACGTC.